The rows below give T cell receptor beta chains drawn from one sample of a study of memory CD4+ T cells and cytomegalovirus serostatus. Profiled with immunoSEQ multiplex PCR; TCRdb holds only in-frame clones, not every one. The sample has 45,000 to 65,000 clones, 65% to 85% seen once. Sequenced sample: memory CD4+ T cells from blood. These receptors were taken from an adult in good health and CMV-seronegative. Both conserved end residues are part of each CDR3. Each record gives: D gene, J gene, V gene, clone size, CDR3 protein, CDR3 DNA. The D gene is left open where the match is weak. Only some rows state a clone size, as once, few, many or a class for expanded clones.

NA	TRBJ1-1	TRBV2	few	CASSADPDTEAFF	TGTGCCAGCAGTGCGGACCCGGACACTGAAGCTTTCTTT
TRBD1	TRBJ1-1	TRBV5-1	NA	CASSWALLGTGTEAFF	TGCGCCAGCAGCTGGGCCCTACTCGGGACAGGGACTGAAGCTTTCTTT
NA	TRBJ1-1	TRBV4-1	NA	CASSQGHMNTEAFF	TGCGCCAGCAGCCAAGGACACATGAACACTGAAGCTTTCTTT
NA	TRBJ1-1	TRBV29-1	NA	CSSGGLNTEAFF	TGCAGCTCCGGGGGGCTCAACACTGAAGCTTTCTTT
NA	TRBJ1-4	TRBV5-1	NA	CASSLGAGEKNEKLFF	TGCGCCAGCAGCTTGGGGGCAGGGGAGAAGAATGAAAAACTGTTTTTT
TRBD2	TRBJ2-1	TRBV23-1	NA	CASSSLAGDFVNEQFF	TGCGCCAGCAGTTCGCTAGCGGGGGATTTTGTAAATGAGCAGTTCTTC
NA	TRBJ1-4	TRBV28	NA	CASSFPLSEKLFF	TGTGCCAGCAGTTTCCCGCTTTCAGAAAAACTGTTTTTT
NA	TRBJ1-1	TRBV7-9	NA	CASSFQRGAAFF	TGTGCCAGCAGCTTCCAGCGGGGGGCGGCTTTCTTT
NA	TRBJ1-1	TRBV18	once	CASSGREALNTEAFF	TGTGCCAGCTCAGGGCGAGAGGCCCTGAACACTGAAGCTTTCTTT
NA	TRBJ1-1	TRBV2	NA	CASSFDLRSEAFF	TGTGCCAGCAGTTTCGACCTGAGGAGTGAAGCTTTCTTT
NA	TRBJ2-7	TRBV7-9	NA	CASSLIYEQYF	TGTGCCAGCAGCTTGATTTACGAGCAGTACTTC
NA	TRBJ2-5	TRBV29-1	medium-sized	CSSGTTQETQYF	TGCAGCTCTGGGACAACTCAAGAGACCCAGTACTTC
TRBD2	TRBJ2-2	TRBV6-6	NA	CASSYSKLAGAGELFF	TGTGCCAGCAGTTACTCGAAACTAGCGGGGGCGGGGGAGCTGTTTTTT
TRBD1	TRBJ1-2	TRBV7-2	NA	CASNRDREYNGYTF	TGTGCCAGCAACCGGGACAGGGAATATAATGGCTACACCTTC
NA	TRBJ1-2	TRBV2	NA	CASSREFRSDGYTF	TGTGCCAGCAGTCGAGAGTTCAGGTCTGATGGCTACACCTTC
NA	TRBJ2-2	TRBV5-1	few	CASSLGQGYTGELFF	TGCGCCAGCAGCTTGGGTCAGGGCTACACCGGGGAGCTGTTTTTT
NA	TRBJ2-4	TRBV7-8	NA	CASSPRVGLQYF	TGTGCCAGCAGCCCCCGGGTGGGGCTTCAGTACTTC
NA	TRBJ2-7	TRBV30	NA	CASQGTLYEQYF	TGTGCCTCACAGGGGACTCTCTACGAGCAGTACTTC
NA	TRBJ1-1	TRBV9	NA	CASSVTGNTEAFF	TGTGCCAGCAGCGTTACAGGGAACACTGAAGCTTTCTTT
NA	TRBJ1-6	TRBV28	few	CASSSLWGAKNSPLHF	TGTGCCAGCAGTTCCCTATGGGGGGCTAAGAATTCACCCCTCCACTTT